This T cell receptor (beta chain) emerged from a study of radiotherapy plus CTLA-4 blockade in lung cancer. The germline CDR1 and CDR2 sequences are SEHNR and FQNEAQ (reference sequence). The CDR3 length is 14 residues. V was shortened by 8 bases and J by 5 bases, with 16 bases between the two germline ends. This clone was seen a single time. Produced via immunoSEQ multiplex PCR; TCRdb's table is partial and in-frame only. The data hold tens of thousands of clones, with about four fifths observed a single time. The rearrangement uses TRBV7-9 and TRBJ2-1; D perhaps matches TRBD1 (5 bases). The source is a human donor with non-small cell lung cancer that progressed on radiotherapy plus ipilimumab. Sequences were derived from peripheral blood, sampled from a patient treated with radiotherapy plus ipilimumab. The CDR3 nucleotides are TGTGCCAGCCGCCTGGCAGGGCCCGACAATGAGCAGTTCTTC. This codes for CASRLAGPDNEQFF.